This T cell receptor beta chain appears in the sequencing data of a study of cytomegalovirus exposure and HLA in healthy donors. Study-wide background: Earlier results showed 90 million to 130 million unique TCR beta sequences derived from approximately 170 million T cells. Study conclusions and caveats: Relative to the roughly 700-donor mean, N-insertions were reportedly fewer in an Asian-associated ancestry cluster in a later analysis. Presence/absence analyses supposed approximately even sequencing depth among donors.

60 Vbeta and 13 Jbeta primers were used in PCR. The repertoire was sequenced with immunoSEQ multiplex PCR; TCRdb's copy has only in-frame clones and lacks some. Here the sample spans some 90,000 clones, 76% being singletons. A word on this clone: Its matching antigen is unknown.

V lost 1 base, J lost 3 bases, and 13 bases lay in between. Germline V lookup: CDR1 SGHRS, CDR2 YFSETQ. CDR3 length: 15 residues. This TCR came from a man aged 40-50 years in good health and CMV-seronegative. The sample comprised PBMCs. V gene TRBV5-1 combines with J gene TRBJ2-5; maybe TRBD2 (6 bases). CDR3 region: CASSLSSAGKETQYF. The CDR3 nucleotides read TGCGCCAGCAGCTTGTCTAGCGCGGGGAAAGAGACCCAGTACTTC.